This passage covers 12 T cell receptor beta chains from one sample sequenced in a study of long-term antiretroviral therapy in people with HIV. Researchers report immunoSEQ v3.0 was run at survey level. The repertoire was sequenced with immunoSEQ multiplex PCR; TCRdb's copy has only in-frame clones and lacks some. The sample records tens of thousands of clones, 75% to 90% being singletons. This material consisted of unsorted PBMCs, taken just before starting antiretroviral therapy. Receptors were obtained from a woman under 30 with HIV.

Points on this clone: This sample also contains other DNA sequences that code for the same CDR3. The chain links TRBV5-1 to TRBJ2-3, with TRBD2 identical over 8 bases. Germline assignment: CDR1 SGHRS and CDR2 YFSETQ. The CDR3 is 14 residues long. Trimming removed 2 bases from V and 3 bases from J; junction bases left unmatched: 2. In DNA form, the CDR3 reads TGCGCCAGCAGCTTAGGCGGGAGGACAGATACGCAGTATTTT. Amino acid sequence: CASSLGGRTDTQYF.

The sample holds one count of this clone. V usage is TRBV18 and J usage is TRBJ2-3; 8 nucleotides agree with TRBD2. The CDR3 runs 16 residues. Germline CDR1 KGHSH, CDR2 LQKENI. The V segment lost 3 bases and the J segment 0 bases; nucleotides outside the gene matches: 5. CDR3 coding DNA: TGTGCCAGCTCACCTACTGGGACTAGGAGCACAGATACGCAGTATTTT. The encoded protein is CASSPTGTRSTDTQYF.

J is TRBJ1-3 and V is TRBV18; 7 bases map to TRBD1. V dropped 3 bases and J dropped 0; count of bases not matched to a gene: 8. The CDR3 contains 17 residues. Germline V gives CDR1 KGHSH, CDR2 LQKENI. DNA of the CDR3: TGTGCCAGCTCACCGGGCAGGGGGTTGAACTCTGGAAACACCATATATTTT. Translated: CASSPGRGLNSGNTIYF. Drawing the rest from reference TRBV18 and TRBJ1-3, the complete variable domain is NAGVMQNPRHLVRRRGQEARLRCSPMKGHSHVYWYRQLPEEGLKFMVYLQKENIIDESGMPKERFSAEFPKEGPSILRIQQVVRGDSAAYFCASSPGRGLNSGNTIYFGEGSWLTVV.

This chain joins TRBV5-6 and TRBJ2-3, with 7 positions matching TRBD1. The CDR3 has 16 residues. The germline gives CDR1 SGHDT, CDR2 YYEEEE. V gave up 1 base and J gave up 2 bases; unmatched junction bases: 7. The CDR3 region has the DNA TGTGCCAGCAGCTTGAGGTTACAGGGGTTCACAGATACGCAGTATTTT. As protein: CASSLRLQGFTDTQYF.

The J gene is TRBJ1-3, the V gene TRBV7-8; 9 bases fit TRBD1. The length of the CDR3 is 18 residues. J gave up 0 bases and V 1 base, and 7 bases lay outside the gene matches. The V gene's germline CDR1 is SGHVS and CDR2 FQNEAQ. DNA for the CDR3: TGTGCCAGCAGCTTAGATCGCGGACAGGGGATCTCTGGAAACACCATATATTTT. Translated: CASSLDRGQGISGNTIYF.

The chain is built from TRBV4-2 and TRBJ1-1; tentative D call: TRBD1 (5 bases). This CDR3 has 15 residues. Germline V gives CDR1 LGHNA, CDR2 YNFKEQ. V was shortened by 0 bases and J by 4 bases, with 12 bases between the two germline ends. Here the CDR3 DNA reads TGTGCCAGCAGCCAAGATAAGGCGGGGGTCACTGAAGCTTTCTTT. Protein: CASSQDKAGVTEAFF.

The J gene is TRBJ2-7, the V gene TRBV7-2, with a possible D match to TRBD2 (6 bases). V shed 3 bases and J shed 6 bases, with 21 bases lying between them. CDR3 size: 16 residues. The germline V gene encodes CDR1 SGHTA and CDR2 FQGNSA. CDR3 in amino acids: CASSLPSVGKGSEQYF. The CDR3 region has the DNA TGTGCCAGCAGCTTGCCTAGCGTGGGGAAGGGGAGCGAGCAGTACTTC.

The chain is built from TRBV5-4 and TRBJ2-2; tentatively, D is TRBD1 (6 bases). This CDR3 is built from 13 residues. Germline V lookup: CDR1 SGHNT, CDR2 YYREEE (reference sequence). V was cut by 5 bases and J by 6 bases, with 11 bases left in between. The CDR3 loop reads CASSLQGSGELFF. The CDR3, as DNA: TGTGCCAGCAGTTTACAGGGTTCCGGGGAGCTGTTTTTT.

The CDR3, as DNA: TGTGCCAGCAGCTTAGGCCAAAAATCTGGAAACACCATATATTTT. Amino acids: CASSLGQKSGNTIYF. The chain carries TRBV13 and TRBJ1-3; D is undetermined. There are 15 residues in the CDR3. Trimming stripped 0 bases from V and 1 base from J, with 7 bases between. Germline V gene data show CDR1 as PRHDT and CDR2 as FYEKMQ (reference sequence).

V and J are TRBV19 and TRBJ2-7, with TRBD1 matching over 10 bases. J lost 6 bases, V lost 5 bases, and 7 bases had no gene match. Germline V gene sequence: CDR1 LNHDA, CDR2 SQIVND (reference sequence). The CDR3 runs to 14 residues. CDR3 sequence (DNA): TGTGCCAGTAGTGCCAGACAGGGGGCGGGCGAGCAGTACTTC. It is translated as CASSARQGAGEQYF.

The CDR3 nucleotides are TGTGCCAGTAGTATAGTTGGCGACAGGGATGAAAAACTGTTTTTT. It translates to CASSIVGDRDEKLFF. The V call is TRBV19, the J call TRBJ1-4; 7 bases are shared with TRBD1. J lost 6 bases, V lost 1 base, and 5 bases had no gene match. The length of the CDR3 is 15 residues. CDR1 and CDR2 from the germline V gene are LNHDA and SQIVND (reference sequence).

The chain combines TRBV5-1 with TRBJ1-1; 8 bases line up with TRBD1. Germline trimming cut 4 bases from V and 4 bases from J; bases unmatched to any gene: 6. CDR3 length equals 14 residues. CDR1 and CDR2 (germline): SGHRS, YFSETQ. CDR3 sequence reads: CASSNQGASTEAFF. CDR3 DNA sequence: TGCGCCAGCAGCAACCAGGGGGCGAGCACTGAAGCTTTCTTT.